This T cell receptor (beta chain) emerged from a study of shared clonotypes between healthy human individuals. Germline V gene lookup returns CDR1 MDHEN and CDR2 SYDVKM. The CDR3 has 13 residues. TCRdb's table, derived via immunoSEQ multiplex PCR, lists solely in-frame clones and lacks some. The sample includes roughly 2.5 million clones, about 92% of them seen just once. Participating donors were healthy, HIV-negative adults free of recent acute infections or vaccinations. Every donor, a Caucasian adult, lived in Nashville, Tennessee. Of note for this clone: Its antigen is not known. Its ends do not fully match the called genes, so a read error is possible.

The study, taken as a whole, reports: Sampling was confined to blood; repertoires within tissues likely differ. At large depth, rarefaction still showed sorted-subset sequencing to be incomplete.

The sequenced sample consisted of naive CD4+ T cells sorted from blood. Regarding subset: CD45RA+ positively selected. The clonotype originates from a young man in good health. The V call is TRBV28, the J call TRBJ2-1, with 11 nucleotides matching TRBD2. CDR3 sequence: CASSDNYSGGALF. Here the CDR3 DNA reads TGTGCCAGCAGTGACAACTATAGCGGGGGGGCCCTCTTC.